These 26 T cell receptor beta chains share one sample of origin, sequenced in a study of CD8+ T cells in alopecia areata. In each case, RNA was isolated and then reverse transcribed into cDNA as the sequencing template. Generated by immunoSEQ multiplex PCR, the TCRdb table keeps only in-frame clones and is missing some. The sample includes 200,000 to 250,000 clones, 43% of them seen just once. Described treatment: oral pan-JAK inhibitor, 5-10 mg twice daily. Sequencing was performed on CD4+ T cells sorted from blood, taken at approximately week 37, from a patient treated with tofacitinib. The source is a human donor with alopecia areata.

V usage is TRBV7-9 and J usage is TRBJ2-6; D is ambiguous. The CDR3 loop spans 9 amino acids. Trimming took off 10 bases at V and 13 bases at J, with 8 bases between the two ends. The germline gives CDR1 SEHNR, CDR2 FQNEAQ (reference sequence). CDR3 amino acids: CATQWVLTF. The CDR3 region has the DNA TGTGCCACCCAGTGGGTCCTGACTTTC.

This clone was recorded a few times. The gene calls are TRBV5-1 and TRBJ1-1, with no clear D. From germline, CDR1 is SGHRS and CDR2 YFSETQ. This CDR3 is 14 amino acids long. The germline V and J ends were trimmed by 4 bases and 4 bases, with 14 bases remaining between them. CDR3 in DNA: TGCGCCAGCAGCCCACGACAACCTGCCACTGAAGCTTTCTTT. Encoded protein: CASSPRQPATEAFF.

This clone was detected a few times. The chain links TRBV29-1 to TRBJ1-1; D might be TRBD1 (6 bases). CDR3 length: 12 amino acids. The germline V gene encodes CDR1 SQVTM and CDR2 ANQGSEA. Trimming left V 6 bases short and J 5 bases short, with 13 bases between. For the CDR3, the DNA is TGCAGCGTGGCTACAGGGTATACTGAAGCTTTCTTT. It encodes CSVATGYTEAFF.

This clone has only a few counts. The chain carries TRBV4-1 and TRBJ2-1; the D gene is possibly TRBD1 (6 bases). The CDR3 is 14 amino acids. V was shortened by 0 bases and J by 6 bases, with 9 bases between the two germline ends. The germline gives CDR1 MGHRA, CDR2 YSYEKL. Here the CDR3 reads CASSQDSGVNEQFF. For the CDR3, the DNA is TGCGCCAGCAGCCAAGACTCAGGGGTCAATGAGCAGTTCTTC.

This clone was recorded a few times. The V gene is TRBV29-1, the J gene TRBJ2-3; D is unresolved. The CDR3 extends over 8 amino acids. The V and J ends lost 7 bases and 8 bases respectively, with 4 bases between them. The germline V gene has CDR1 SQVTM and CDR2 ANQGSEA. Here the CDR3 reads CSEGTQYF. The CDR3 DNA sequence: TGCAGCGAGGGTACGCAGTATTTT.

This clone has only a few counts. The chain recombines TRBV7-8 with TRBJ2-7; 7 bases fit TRBD1. V dropped 6 bases and J dropped 2; count of bases not matched to a gene: 10. This CDR3 is 15 amino acids long. Germline assignment: CDR1 SGHVS and CDR2 FQNEAQ. The CDR3 bases are TGTGCCAGCAGACTCCGGGACAGCGTTACCTACGAGCAGTACTTC. Its protein is CASRLRDSVTYEQYF. The full variable domain, in which reference TRBV7-8 and TRBJ2-7 provide the parts outside the CDR3, is GAGVSQSPRYKVAKRGQDVALRCDPISGHVSLFWYQQALGQGPEFLTYFQNEAQLDKSGLPSDRFFAERPEGSVSTLKIQRTQQEDSAVYLCASRLRDSVTYEQYFGPGTRLTVT.

Worth noting for this clone: The same CDR3 is also encoded by other DNA sequences in this sample. The chain is built from TRBV30 and TRBJ2-5, with D hard to call. The V gene lost 2 bases and the J gene lost 4 bases, with 5 bases spanning the gap. Germline assignment: CDR1 GTSNPN and CDR2 SVGIG (reference sequence). This CDR3 contains 11 residues. The CDR3 DNA follows: TGTGCCTGGAGTTCACGAGAGACCCAGTACTTC. Residues: CAWSSRETQYF.

This clone showed up just a few times. The chain joins TRBV7-2 to TRBJ2-3, with 8 bases aligning to TRBD2. Germline CDR1 is SGHTA and CDR2 is FQGNSA. V was clipped by 7 bases and J by 5 bases; unmatched bases: 5. The CDR3 runs to 13 residues. CDR3 protein: CASTLSGIDTQYF. CDR3 nucleotides: TGTGCCAGCACCCTTAGCGGGATAGATACGCAGTATTTT.

Concerning this clone: A much bigger clone sits one base away, suggesting this may be a read error. The gene calls are TRBV7-9 and TRBJ2-5; D uncertain. The closer fit of TRBJ2-7 to the DNA end suggests the J call may be wrong. The CDR3 is made up of 11 amino acids. Germline loops: CDR1 SEHNR, CDR2 FQNEAQ (reference sequence). The CDR3: CASSLDDEQYF. The CDR3 DNA reads as TGTGCCAGCAGCTTAGATGACGAGCAGTACTTC.

The rearrangement links TRBV19 to TRBJ1-1; D is unresolved. This CDR3 spans 15 amino acids. V lost 5 bases and J 6 bases, leaving 19 bases between the germline ends. Germline-derived CDR1 and CDR2 are LNHDA and SQIVND (reference sequence). The CDR3 nucleotides are TGTGCCAGTAGTGGCGCTGGGGAGAGGCAGGCTGAAGCTTTCTTT. Protein product: CASSGAGERQAEAFF.

In this sample, this clone turned up a few times. The J gene is TRBJ2-5, the V gene TRBV29-1; 10 nucleotides match TRBD2. Losses at the gene ends were 3 bases for V and 5 bases for J; bases not matched to a gene: 6. CDR3 length: 14 residues. Per the germline V gene, CDR1 is SQVTM and CDR2 is ANQGSEA. CDR3 nucleotide sequence: TGCAGCGTTGATCAAGCGGGAGGGGGGGAGACCCAGTACTTC. The encoded protein is CSVDQAGGGETQYF.

A remark on this clone: A far larger clone is a single base away, which makes a read error likely. The CDR3 DNA reads as TGTGCCAGCAGTGGGGGGCCCACAGATACGCAGTATTTT. This sequence encodes CASSGGPTDTQYF. V gene TRBV7-2 combines with J gene TRBJ2-3; D tentatively reads TRBD1 or TRBD2 (6 bases each). Trimming took 6 bases from V and 2 from J, leaving 9 bases between them. CDR3 length: 13 residues. Germline-derived CDR1 and CDR2 are SGHTA and FQGNSA.

The V call is TRBV29-1, the J call TRBJ2-1; 7 bases fit TRBD2. Trimming at V came to 4 bases and at J to 9 bases, leaving 9 bases not matched to a gene. CDR1 is SQVTM and CDR2 is ANQGSEA in the germline V gene. The CDR3 is 13 amino acids. The CDR3 protein is CSVGAGVGGEQFF. The CDR3 DNA reads as TGCAGCGTTGGGGCGGGAGTTGGGGGTGAGCAGTTCTTC.

This chain joins TRBV4-1 and TRBJ2-3, with D possibly being TRBD1 (5 bases). The length of the CDR3 is 15 residues. Per germline, CDR1 MGHRA and CDR2 YSYEKL. V lost 4 bases and J lost 1, with 12 bases in between. This CDR3 is CASSPTVSRTDTQYF. The CDR3 DNA is TGCGCCAGCAGCCCGACAGTGAGCCGCACAGATACGCAGTATTTT.

The chain is built from TRBV5-1 and TRBJ2-2, with D maybe TRBD2 (6 bases). CDR3 size: 16 residues. V shed 7 bases and J shed 3 bases, with 19 bases lying between them. Germline lookup yields CDR1 SGHRS and CDR2 YFSETQ. The CDR3 reads CASSRAGTGYTGELFF. The DNA for the CDR3 is TGCGCCAGCTCTAGGGCAGGGACTGGTTACACCGGGGAGCTGTTTTTT. The full variable domain, in which reference TRBV5-1 and TRBJ2-2 provide the parts outside the CDR3, is KAGVTQTPRYLIKTRGQQVTLSCSPISGHRSVSWYQQTPGQGLQFLFEYFSETQRNKGNFPGRFSGRQFSNSRSEMNVSTLELGDSALYLCASSRAGTGYTGELFFGEGSRLTVL.

This clone showed up just a few times. This chain joins TRBV30 and TRBJ2-7, with D perhaps assigned TRBD1 or TRBD2 (5 bases each). The CDR3 spans 14 residues. Looked up from germline, CDR1 is GTSNPN and CDR2 is SVGIG (reference sequence). V gave up 1 base and J gave up 2 bases, with 12 bases separating them. The CDR3 coding sequence is TGTGCCTGGAGTGCCGGGACCGCTACCTACGAGCAGTACTTC. It translates to CAWSAGTATYEQYF. Together with reference TRBV30 and TRBJ2-7, the CDR3 gives the full variable domain: SQTIHQWPATLVQPVGSPLSLECTVEGTSNPNLYWYRQAAGRGLQLLFYSVGIGQISSEVPQNLSASRPQDRQFILSSKKLLLSDSGFYLCAWSAGTATYEQYFGPGTRLTVT.

The V and J genes are TRBV28 and TRBJ1-2, with D perhaps TRBD1 (5 bases). The CDR3 runs to 15 residues. From germline, CDR1 is MDHEN and CDR2 SYDVKM. V was clipped by 2 bases and J by 8 bases, with 18 bases between them. The CDR3 protein is CASSLVGWGKGGYTF. In DNA form, the CDR3 reads TGTGCCAGCAGTTTAGTGGGGTGGGGGAAAGGCGGCTACACCTTC.

This chain uses TRBV19 with TRBJ1-1; no reliable D call. V lost 1 base, J lost 2 bases, and 8 bases lay in between. In germline, CDR1 is LNHDA, CDR2 SQIVND (reference sequence). This CDR3 is built from 14 residues. The CDR3 DNA is TGTGCCAGTAGTATAGGGCCTCTCAACACTGAAGCTTTCTTT. It encodes CASSIGPLNTEAFF.

The V call is TRBV30, the J call TRBJ1-1, with 9 positions matching TRBD1. CDR3 size: 14 residues. V was pared by 3 bases and J by 1 base, with 3 bases of the junction left unmatched. Germline V gene data show CDR1 as GTSNPN and CDR2 as SVGIG (reference sequence). CDR3 amino acids: CAWRGQGTNTEAFF. The CDR3 DNA reads as TGTGCCTGGAGGGGACAGGGAACGAACACTGAAGCTTTCTTT.

In nucleotides, the CDR3 is TGCGCCAGCAGCCAAGGACTAGCGGGATCGAAGTACTTC. It yields the protein CASSQGLAGSKYF. The chain links TRBV4-1 to TRBJ2-7; TRBD2 matches 11 bases. The CDR3 length is 13 residues. The germline V gene has CDR1 MGHRA and CDR2 YSYEKL. V shed 1 base and J 11 bases; nucleotides not matched to a gene: 4.

This sequence joins TRBV18 and TRBJ2-5; tentative D call: TRBD2 (5 bases). CDR3 size: 16 residues. From germline, CDR1 is KGHSH and CDR2 LQKENI. Trimming left V 5 bases short and J 4 bases short, with 20 bases between. CDR3 sequence reads: CASSAASRGSGETQYF. CDR3 coding DNA: TGTGCCAGCTCAGCGGCGTCCCGGGGTTCGGGAGAGACCCAGTACTTC.

The V gene is TRBV19, the J gene TRBJ1-5; TRBD1 is a possible D gene (6 bases). Germline assignment: CDR1 LNHDA and CDR2 SQIVND (reference sequence). Deletions cut 4 bases from V and 7 bases from J, with 14 bases between. This CDR3 has 14 amino acids. In nucleotides, the CDR3 is TGTGCCAGTAGTAGCACAGGGATGGGACAGCCCCAGCATTTT. Its translation is CASSSTGMGQPQHF.

This chain joins TRBV7-2 and TRBJ1-5, with D unclear. Trimming pared 5 bases from V and 9 bases from J, leaving 23 bases between. Germline V gives CDR1 SGHTA, CDR2 FQGNSA. The CDR3 has 16 residues. The CDR3 nucleotides read TGTGCCAGCAGCCGGATCCACGGGCCAGGTGTCTTGCCCCAGCATTTT. It is translated as CASSRIHGPGVLPQHF.

This clone was detected a few times. The chain recombines TRBV29-1 with TRBJ1-1; 7 positions match TRBD1. The CDR3 has 13 residues. CDR1 and CDR2 (germline): SQVTM, ANQGSEA. V trimming: 6 bases; J trimming: 0 bases; junction bases outside the gene matches: 4. The CDR3 DNA follows: TGCAGCGTCCAGGGACAGATGAACACTGAAGCTTTCTTT. It codes for CSVQGQMNTEAFF.

This clone was detected a few times. The chain couples TRBV7-8 to TRBJ1-4; 9 positions match TRBD1. Germline values: CDR1 SGHVS, CDR2 FQNEAQ. V lost 9 bases to trimming and J lost 7 bases; unmatched junction nucleotides: 12. This CDR3 has 15 amino acids. CDR3 loop: CASTIRTGEAEKLFF. As DNA, the CDR3 is TGTGCCAGTACGATCCGGACAGGGGAAGCTGAAAAACTGTTTTTT.

The chain links TRBV25-1 to TRBJ2-5; 7 positions match TRBD2. Trimming cost V 3 bases and J 8 bases; bases outside gene matches: 3. The CDR3 runs to 12 residues. The germline gives CDR1 MGHDK, CDR2 SYGVNS. The CDR3 loop reads CASSDPGGTQYF. The CDR3 DNA reads as TGTGCCAGCAGTGATCCGGGGGGAACCCAGTACTTC.